One TCR beta chain is described in this entry. The data were obtained in a study of blood T cell repertoires in COVID-19. Study-wide context: Sources were T cells, B-cell-depleted T cells, or PBMCs; the material itself was cDNA or gDNA.

Per the authors' pipeline: Reference gene primer amplification gave estimated nucleated cell counts. TCRdb's table, derived via immunoSEQ multiplex PCR, lists solely in-frame clones and lacks some. That table gives V, J and clone size, and the DNA gave D and trimming. The sample lists about 350,000 clones, approximately 89% occurring once. The V gene's germline CDR1 is LGHNA and CDR2 YNFKEQ. CDR3 size: 17 residues. V lost 0 bases, J lost 3 bases, and 18 bases lay in between. The sample comprised peripheral blood. The rearrangement uses TRBV4-2 and TRBJ2-7; perhaps TRBD2 as D (7 bases). The sequence was collected from an older woman with COVID-19, enrolled during active disease. CDR3 protein: CASSQDGGGHTVYEQYF. The CDR3 DNA is TGTGCCAGCAGCCAAGATGGGGGGGGGCACACCGTCTACGAGCAGTACTTC.